This T cell receptor (beta chain) was captured by sequencing in a study of vaccination and CD4 T cells after COVID-19. Background on the study: As control conditions, cultures were given either a CEFX pool serving as positive control, an HIV-1 Nef pool, or no peptide at all. Study-level points and caveats: Only post-vaccination samples contained a median approximately 85% of the reactive clones in convalescent patients. The study sampled relatively few convalescent patients and omitted early post-infection timepoints.

The CDR3 is 16 residues long. Germline CDR1 DFQATT, CDR2 SNEGSKA (reference sequence). Trimming pared 3 bases from V and 1 base from J, leaving 18 bases between. Cultured CD4+ T-cell DNA underwent Oncomine TCR Beta short-read sequencing. MiXCR was run by TCRdb on the PCR reads, yielding one entry per CDR3 protein. Of under 30,000 distinct CDR3 sequences listed, around 67% are singletons. As for treatment: roughly 11-day PBMC culture with coronavirus spike peptide pools or control peptides (ViraFEST assay). ViraFEST enlarged antigen-specific T cell populations with peptide pools and afterwards sequenced TCRs. As for this clonotype: The antigen is undetermined.

The receptor comes from a human donor who received a COVID-19 vaccine. The rearrangement uses TRBV20-1 and TRBJ1-1; D uncertain. Sample: CD4+ T cells from blood, cultured in vitro, taken after SARS-CoV-2 vaccination. The CDR3 reads CSARSVATFENTEAFF. The CDR3 coding sequence is TGCAGTGCTAGGAGCGTGGCTACCTTTGAGAACACTGAAGCTTTCTTT.